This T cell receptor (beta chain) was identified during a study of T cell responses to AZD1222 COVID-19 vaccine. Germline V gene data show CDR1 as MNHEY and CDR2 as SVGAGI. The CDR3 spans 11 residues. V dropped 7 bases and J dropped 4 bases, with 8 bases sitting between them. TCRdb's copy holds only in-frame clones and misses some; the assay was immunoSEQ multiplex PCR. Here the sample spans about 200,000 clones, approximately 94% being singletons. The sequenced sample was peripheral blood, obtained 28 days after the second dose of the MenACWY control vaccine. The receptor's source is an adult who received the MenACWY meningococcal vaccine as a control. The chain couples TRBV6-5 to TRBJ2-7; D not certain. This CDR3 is CASTGSYEQYF. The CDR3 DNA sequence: TGTGCCAGCACAGGTAGTTACGAGCAGTACTTC.